Each of the 26 T cell receptor beta chains below was sequenced from the same sample in a study of cytomegalovirus exposure and HLA in healthy donors. Researchers ran the PCR with 60 Vbeta and 13 Jbeta primers. Only in-frame clones appear in the TCRdb table, and some are missing; sequencing was by immunoSEQ multiplex PCR. The sample shows 150,000 to 200,000 clones, roughly 73% of them seen only once. Sequencing was done on a sample of PBMCs. These TCRs come from a male donor in good health and CMV-seronegative.

The genes are TRBV6-5 and TRBJ2-1, with TRBD1 matching 7 bases. Unmatched junction bases numbered 6, after V lost 4 bases and J lost 0 bases. This CDR3 comprises 16 residues. Germline V gene data show CDR1 as MNHEY and CDR2 as SVGAGI. CDR3 coding DNA: TGTGCCAGCAGTTCCCCGGGACAGAGCTCCTACAATGAGCAGTTCTTC. The encoded protein is CASSSPGQSSYNEQFF.

The chain couples TRBV18 to TRBJ1-5, with TRBD1 as a possible D gene (5 bases). Trimming removed 4 bases from V and 4 bases from J, with 11 bases in between. The CDR3 loop spans 14 amino acids. The germline gives CDR1 KGHSH, CDR2 LQKENI. The CDR3 sequence is CASSLRVGNQPQHF. The CDR3, as DNA: TGTGCCAGCTCACTCAGGGTAGGGAATCAGCCCCAGCATTTT.

The rearrangement uses TRBV6-5 and TRBJ1-1; weak D call: TRBD1 (5 bases). V was shortened by 1 base and J by 1 base, with 13 bases between the two germline ends. This CDR3 spans 16 amino acids. The germline gives CDR1 MNHEY, CDR2 SVGAGI. The CDR3 DNA follows: TGTGCCAGCAGTTACTGGGGGGAGGGCCGGAACACTGAAGCTTTCTTT. Protein: CASSYWGEGRNTEAFF.

This clone was observed a few times. The CDR3 reads CASSRSSGQGINTGNTIYF. Written as DNA, the CDR3 is TGTGCCAGCAGTCGTTCTTCGGGACAGGGGATTAACACTGGAAACACCATATATTTT. The rearrangement links TRBV11-2 to TRBJ1-3; 10 positions match TRBD1. Losses at the gene ends were 6 bases for V and 2 bases for J; bases not matched to a gene: 16. The CDR3 is 19 amino acids. Germline values: CDR1 SGHAT, CDR2 FQNNGV.

The chain is built from TRBV6-1 and TRBJ1-4; perhaps TRBD1 as D (5 bases). The CDR3 is 14 amino acids. V dropped 5 bases and J dropped 3 bases, with 10 bases sitting between them. CDR1 and CDR2 (germline): MNHNS, SASEGT. The CDR3 region is CASSRGRANEKLFF. In DNA, the CDR3 is TGTGCCAGCAGTAGGGGTAGGGCTAATGAAAAACTGTTTTTT.

The chain uses TRBV30 and TRBJ1-5; 7 nucleotides line up with TRBD1. The J segment lost 7 bases and the V segment lost 7 bases, leaving 10 bases of the junction unmatched. There are 13 residues in the CDR3. CDR1 is GTSNPN and CDR2 is SVGIG in the germline V gene (reference sequence). The CDR3 protein is CALSGQKGQPQHF. In DNA form, the CDR3 reads TGTGCCTTGTCGGGACAGAAGGGGCAGCCCCAGCATTTT.

J is TRBJ2-7 and V is TRBV4-1; 9 bases are shared with TRBD1. V was clipped by 4 bases and J by 2 bases; unmatched bases: 9. The germline CDR1 and CDR2 sequences are MGHRA and YSYEKL. This CDR3 comprises 16 residues. Here the CDR3 reads CASSLAVGTGTYEQYF. The CDR3 coding sequence is TGCGCCAGCAGCCTAGCAGTCGGGACAGGGACCTACGAGCAGTACTTC.

The CDR3 protein is CASSYSRWGGGPQYF. The CDR3 DNA follows: TGTGCCAGCAGTTACTCGCGTTGGGGCGGGGGTCCGCAGTATTTT. V is TRBV6-5 and J is TRBJ2-3; 7 bases map to TRBD2. CDR3 size: 15 residues. Germline loops: CDR1 MNHEY, CDR2 SVGAGI. The V gene end was trimmed by 0 bases and the J gene end by 10 bases; junction bases not matched to a gene: 10.

The CDR3 coding sequence is TGTGCCAGCAGGGCCCTAGCGGAGGTCACCGGGGAGCTGTTTTTT. This gives the protein CASRALAEVTGELFF. This chain joins TRBV7-2 and TRBJ2-2; TRBD2 agrees at 7 bases. The ends lost 6 bases at V and 4 bases at J; junction bases unmatched: 8. The CDR3 runs to 15 residues. Germline values: CDR1 SGHTA, CDR2 FQGNSA.

In its sample, this clone was seen once. The V gene is TRBV7-3, the J gene TRBJ2-5; D is perhaps TRBD2 (7 bases). The CDR3 sequence is 15 residues long. Trimming cost V 5 bases and J 2 bases, with 15 bases left between them. Germline-derived CDR1 and CDR2 are SGHTA and FQGTGA. The CDR3 loop reads CASSRGGGVQETQYF. DNA for the CDR3: TGTGCCAGCAGCCGCGGGGGCGGGGTACAAGAGACCCAGTACTTC.

CDR3 in DNA: TGTGCCAGCCGCCTACAACAGGGGGCGGTCGAGCAGTACTTC. Translated: CASRLQQGAVEQYF. The chain joins TRBV6-5 to TRBJ2-7; TRBD1 agrees at 9 bases. Germline V CDR1 and CDR2: MNHEY, SVGAGI. J was trimmed by 6 bases and V by 8 bases; bases with no gene match: 11. The CDR3 is 14 amino acids.

The CDR3 DNA follows: TGTGCCAGCAAGAGATCCACCACTGAAGCTTTCTTT. Its translation is CASKRSTTEAFF. The V and J genes are TRBV6-6 and TRBJ1-1; no clear D gene. The V end lost 7 bases, the J end lost 4 bases, and 10 bases lay between the germline ends. CDR3 length equals 12 residues. Germline V gene lookup returns CDR1 MNHNY and CDR2 SVGAGI (reference sequence).

The genes are TRBV30 and TRBJ1-6, with D unresolved. The V gene's germline CDR1 is GTSNPN and CDR2 SVGIG (reference sequence). V was shortened by 0 bases and J by 6 bases, with 6 bases between the two germline ends. The CDR3 spans 13 residues. CDR3 loop: CAWSVRVNSPLHF. CDR3 sequence (DNA): TGTGCCTGGAGTGTACGGGTTAATTCACCCCTCCACTTT.

This clone was seen a few times. The chain couples TRBV18 to TRBJ1-6, with 9 bases aligning to TRBD1. V shed 1 base, J shed 7 bases, and the junction held 2 bases outside the gene matches. Looked up from germline, CDR1 is KGHSH and CDR2 is LQKENI. The CDR3 has 15 amino acids. The CDR3 coding sequence is TGTGCCAGCTCACCACGGACAGGGGAAAATTCACCCCTCCACTTT. This codes for CASSPRTGENSPLHF.

The chain combines TRBV7-6 with TRBJ2-7; TRBD2 matches at 12 bases. From germline, CDR1 is SGHVS and CDR2 FNYEAQ. This CDR3 is built from 16 residues. Germline trimming cut 1 base from V and 4 bases from J; bases unmatched to any gene: 5. The CDR3 DNA sequence: TGTGCCAGCAGCTTAGTGTCGACTAGCGGGAGTTACGAGCAGTACTTC. It yields the protein CASSLVSTSGSYEQYF.

This clone was observed a few times. The chain carries TRBV28 and TRBJ2-1; 12 nucleotides agree with TRBD1. This CDR3 comprises 14 residues. The V gene's germline CDR1 is MDHEN and CDR2 SYDVKM. The V segment lost 8 bases and the J segment 7 bases; nucleotides outside the gene matches: 6. The CDR3, as DNA: TGTGCCAGCGGGGACAGGGGGCTAGTAAATGAGCAGTTCTTC. This sequence encodes CASGDRGLVNEQFF.

J is TRBJ2-7 and V is TRBV28; D is uncertain. Trimming left V 1 base short and J 4 bases short, with 8 bases between. This CDR3 contains 13 residues. Germline CDR1 MDHEN, CDR2 SYDVKM. In DNA form, the CDR3 reads TGTGCCAGCAGTTTATCCCCCTTATACGAGCAGTACTTC. Encoded protein: CASSLSPLYEQYF.

This clone was seen just once. The chain carries TRBV2 and TRBJ1-3, with D possibly matching TRBD1 (6 bases). CDR3 length: 13 residues. The V and J ends lost 8 bases and 4 bases respectively, with 12 bases between them. Germline CDR1 and CDR2: SNHLY and FYNNEI. Here the CDR3 reads CASGWTEGNTIYF. The DNA of the CDR3 is TGTGCCAGCGGATGGACAGAGGGAAACACCATATATTTT.

In its sample, this clone was seen once. The V gene is TRBV27, the J gene TRBJ2-7; D gene uncertain. The germline V and J ends were trimmed by 3 bases and 0 bases, with 9 bases remaining between them. Germline V CDR1 and CDR2: MNHEY, SMNVEV (reference sequence). The CDR3 is 14 residues long. In DNA, the CDR3 is TGTGCCAGCAGTTTCAGTGGTGGCTCCTACGAGCAGTACTTC. This codes for CASSFSGGSYEQYF.

The chain joins TRBV6-4 to TRBJ2-3; TRBD2 is a possible D gene (5 bases). This CDR3 has 15 amino acids. V dropped 6 bases and J dropped 0 bases, with 13 bases sitting between them. Germline V CDR1 and CDR2: MRHNA, SNTAGT. DNA of the CDR3: TGTGCCAGCAGCGAAGGGAGTACTAGCACAGATACGCAGTATTTT. Its protein product is CASSEGSTSTDTQYF.

V is TRBV19 and J is TRBJ2-3, with TRBD1 as a possible D gene (6 bases). The CDR3 length is 12 residues. Germline CDR1 and CDR2: LNHDA and SQIVND (reference sequence). V shed 9 bases and J shed 6 bases, with 13 bases lying between them. The CDR3 reads CASGTPLDTQYF. As DNA, the CDR3 is TGTGCCAGCGGGACACCTCTGGATACGCAGTATTTT.

The chain couples TRBV30 to TRBJ1-5, with D tentatively TRBD1 (6 bases). The V gene lost 2 bases and the J gene lost 3 bases, with 8 bases spanning the gap. This CDR3 contains 13 residues. Looked up from germline, CDR1 is GTSNPN and CDR2 is SVGIG (reference sequence). This CDR3 is CAWSYRDNQPQHF. In nucleotides, the CDR3 is TGTGCCTGGAGTTACAGGGACAATCAGCCCCAGCATTTT.

In its sample, this clone was seen once. The chain carries TRBV9 and TRBJ2-1, with TRBD2 identical over 8 bases. The CDR3 contains 16 residues. Germline lookup yields CDR1 SGDLS and CDR2 YYNGEE. V was clipped by 0 bases and J by 4 bases; unmatched bases: 6. In DNA form, the CDR3 reads TGTGCCAGCAGCGTAGTGGACGGGGGGGGATACAATGAGCAGTTCTTC. Its protein product is CASSVVDGGGYNEQFF.

The V call is TRBV4-3, the J call TRBJ2-1; 7 nucleotides match TRBD1. Germline loops: CDR1 LGHNA, CDR2 YSLEER. Germline trimming cut 0 bases from V and 2 bases from J; bases unmatched to any gene: 7. The CDR3 totals 17 residues. Here the CDR3 DNA reads TGCGCCAGCAGCCAAGAAGGAACCGGGACAGCCTACAATGAGCAGTTCTTC. It translates to CASSQEGTGTAYNEQFF.

The chain employs TRBV5-1 and TRBJ2-5, with D possibly being TRBD2 (5 bases). The CDR3 consists of 14 residues. The V gene lost 2 bases and the J gene lost 1 base, with 9 bases spanning the gap. Looked up from germline, CDR1 is SGHRS and CDR2 is YFSETQ. In nucleotides, the CDR3 is TGCGCCAGCAGCTTTCAAAGCGGCCAAGAGACCCAGTACTTC. Residues: CASSFQSGQETQYF.

The chain has TRBV4-2 and TRBJ1-2; no reliable D call. CDR3 size: 13 residues. Germline V CDR1 and CDR2: LGHNA, YNFKEQ. The ends were cut back, 4 bases at V and 1 base at J, with 7 bases in the middle. CDR3 sequence reads: CASSPTNNYGYTF. The CDR3 DNA sequence: TGTGCCAGCAGCCCGACAAATAACTATGGCTACACCTTC.